This TCR beta chain emerged from a study of graft-versus-host responses after intestinal transplantation. Irradiated, violet-dye-labeled stimulators (around 200,000) were plated alongside around 200,000 CFSE-labeled responders. Proliferating CFSE-low CD3+CD4+ and CD3+CD8+ responders were sorted post-reaction. The CDR3 has 20 amino acids. Looked up from germline, CDR1 is MGHRA and CDR2 is YSYEKL. Trimming took 2 bases from V and 0 from J; bases not matched to a gene: 13. This table comes from immunoSEQ multiplex PCR, and its TCRdb copy is limited to in-frame clones, with some not included. The sample has approximately 13,000 clones, about 30% seen once.

The sequencing here drew on alloreactive CD8+ T cells from a mixed lymphocyte reaction culture, taken before intestinal transplant. Subset specified: CFSE-low proliferating T cells sorted from approximately six-day pre-transplant mixed lymphocyte reaction (GvH or HvG direction). This sequence originates from a human patient who received an intestinal transplant. The gene calls are TRBV4-1 and TRBJ2-3; the match to TRBD2 covers 11 bases. The CDR3 nucleotides are TGCGCCAGCAGCCAACCGAAGTGGGCTAGCGGGGGGCACAGCACAGATACGCAGTATTTT. As protein: CASSQPKWASGGHSTDTQYF.